This T cell receptor (beta chain) was recovered during a study of T-cell reconstitution after alpha-beta-depleted transplantation in children. This clonotype turned up a few times. Its specificity is not known. The study, taken as a whole, reports: Several patients had high TCRbeta diversity at day 60; it came from surviving recipient T cells and thymic progenitors.

The V and J ends lost 4 bases and 6 bases respectively, with 7 bases between them. This CDR3 has 12 amino acids. From germline, CDR1 is LGHNA and CDR2 YNFKEQ. Construction of the TCRbeta library involved unique molecular identifiers. MiXCR was run by TCRdb on the PCR reads, yielding one entry per CDR3 protein. The sample includes 95,000 to 150,000 distinct CDR3 sequences, roughly 24% of them seen just once. The source of this sequence is a male patient aged 2 to 9 who had a stem cell transplant for chronic granulomatous disease, so the T cells may come from the graft donor. V is TRBV4-2 and J is TRBJ2-1; a weak D match, TRBD2 (6 bases). Sequenced here: PBMCs, mostly from graft donor cells, sampled 180 days after TCRalphabeta/CD19-depleted stem cell transplant. The CDR3 reads CASSPGANEQFF. The CDR3 DNA follows: TGTGCCAGCAGCCCGGGAGCCAATGAGCAGTTCTTC.